Following are 29 T cell receptor beta chains from one sample sequenced in a study of T cell responses to AZD1222 COVID-19 vaccine. This table comes from immunoSEQ multiplex PCR, and its TCRdb copy is limited to in-frame clones, with some not included. The repertoire has 150,000 or so clones, 80% to 90% of them found once; the top ten carry under 8%. The starting material was peripheral blood, obtained after recovery from COVID-19. The receptors stem from an adult who had recovered from COVID-19.

This clone has just a few counts. The sample holds other DNA sequences that translate to the same CDR3. V gene TRBV12-3 or TRBV12-4 combines with J gene TRBJ2-7; TRBD1 might be the D (6 bases). The CDR3 length is 13 residues. V shed 2 bases and J shed 2 bases, with 7 bases lying between them. This CDR3 reads CASSLQGPYEQYF. The CDR3 nucleotides are TGTGCCAGCAGTTTACAGGGGCCCTACGAGCAGTACTTC.

The chain has TRBV18 and TRBJ1-3; the D gene is possibly TRBD1 (5 bases). CDR1 and CDR2 (germline): KGHSH, LQKENI. Trimming took 4 bases from V and 0 from J, leaving 13 bases between them. The CDR3 totals 16 residues. The CDR3: CASSLSGPNSGNTIYF. In DNA form, the CDR3 reads TGTGCCAGCTCACTCTCGGGACCGAACTCTGGAAACACCATATATTTT.

This clone was observed a single time. The CDR3 DNA is TGTGCCAGCAGCTTTCTGACTAGCGCTCGCAATGAGCAGTTCTTC. The encoded protein is CASSFLTSARNEQFF. This chain uses TRBV11-3 with TRBJ2-1; 8 bases match TRBD2. With V trimmed by 3 bases and J by 6 bases, 7 bases remained unmatched. The CDR3 contains 15 residues. CDR1 and CDR2 (germline): SGHNT, YENEEA.

The rearrangement joins TRBV18 to TRBJ2-1; either TRBD1 or TRBD2 may fit D (5 bases each). V lost 5 bases to trimming and J lost 6 bases, with 17 bases between them. The CDR3 extends over 15 amino acids. In germline, CDR1 is KGHSH, CDR2 LQKENI. The CDR3 reads CASSKTGPKGNEQFF. In DNA form, the CDR3 reads TGTGCCAGCTCAAAGACGGGACCAAAAGGCAATGAGCAGTTCTTC.

This clone was seen more than once but under ten times. The chain uses TRBV6-2 or TRBV6-3 and TRBJ1-5, with 7 bases fitting TRBD1. J was trimmed by 5 bases and V by 4 bases; bases with no gene match: 2. Looked up from germline, CDR1 is MNHEY and CDR2 is SVGEGT. This CDR3 is built from 13 residues. In nucleotides, the CDR3 is TGTGCCAGCAGTTCGGACAGGTATCAGCCCCAGCATTTT. Amino acid sequence: CASSSDRYQPQHF.

The V gene is TRBV7-3, the J gene TRBJ2-1; D is unclear. The V end was cut by 0 bases, the J end by 9 bases, with 15 bases between. There are 15 residues in the CDR3. Germline V gives CDR1 SGHTA, CDR2 FQGTGA. In DNA, the CDR3 is TGTGCCAGCAGCTTAACGTTTAGCCTCTCTTCTGAGCAGTTCTTC. Protein product: CASSLTFSLSSEQFF.

V is TRBV7-6 and J is TRBJ2-7, with D maybe TRBD2 (7 bases). The CDR3 extends over 16 amino acids. Trimming shortened V by 1 base and J by 0 bases, and 13 bases separated the two germline ends. Germline CDR1 reads SGHVS; CDR2 reads FNYEAQ. CDR3 nucleotide sequence: TGTGCCAGCAGCTTAGTAGGGGGGGTCAGCTCCTACGAGCAGTACTTC. This translates into CASSLVGGVSSYEQYF.

This chain connects TRBV15 to TRBJ1-5, with TRBD1 identical over 12 bases. The CDR3 has 17 amino acids. Germline V gives CDR1 LNHNV, CDR2 YYDKDF (reference sequence). V dropped 1 base and J dropped 11; count of bases not matched to a gene: 12. CDR3 amino acids: CATSRVGDRGPRRAQHF. CDR3 coding DNA: TGTGCCACCAGCAGAGTGGGGGACAGGGGGCCGAGAAGGGCCCAGCATTTT.

The rearrangement joins TRBV7-9 to TRBJ2-5; 8 bases map to TRBD2. Germline assignment: CDR1 SEHNR and CDR2 FQNEAQ (reference sequence). The CDR3 runs to 15 residues. V lost 5 bases, J lost 4 bases, and 9 bases stayed unmatched. The CDR3 DNA follows: TGTGCCAGCAGCCCTCGACGGGGGGGCCCAGAGACCCAGTACTTC. Its translation: CASSPRRGGPETQYF.

The chain employs TRBV7-6 and TRBJ2-2; 12 nucleotides match TRBD1. Germline V lookup: CDR1 SGHVS, CDR2 FNYEAQ. This CDR3 contains 16 residues. J lost 4 bases, V lost 3 bases, and 3 bases had no gene match. Here the CDR3 DNA reads TGTGCCAGCAGCTTGGGACAGGGGGCACGCACCGGGGAGCTGTTTTTT. Amino acid sequence: CASSLGQGARTGELFF.

The chain has TRBV19 and TRBJ2-7; D is unclear. The V and J ends lost 4 bases and 2 bases respectively, with 9 bases between them. Per germline, CDR1 LNHDA and CDR2 SQIVND (reference sequence). The CDR3 contains 13 residues. CDR3: CASSSGFAYEQYF. CDR3 DNA sequence: TGTGCCAGTAGTAGCGGCTTCGCCTACGAGCAGTACTTC.

V usage is TRBV4-1 and J usage is TRBJ2-7, with TRBD2 matching 9 bases. Per the germline V gene, CDR1 is MGHRA and CDR2 is YSYEKL. V lost 0 bases, J lost 3 bases, and 3 bases stayed unmatched. The length of the CDR3 is 15 residues. CDR3 in amino acids: CASSQEQREVYEQYF. The CDR3 DNA reads as TGCGCCAGCAGCCAAGAACAGCGGGAGGTCTACGAGCAGTACTTC.

The V and J genes are TRBV3-1 (or the pseudogene TRBV3-2) and TRBJ2-3; tentative D call: TRBD2 (7 bases). Per germline, CDR1 LGHDT and CDR2 YNNKEL (reference sequence). The V and J ends lost 2 bases and 1 base respectively, with 10 bases between them. This CDR3 has 15 residues. The CDR3 DNA sequence: TGTGCCAGCAGCCAACAGGGGAGGGGCACAGATACGCAGTATTTT. It yields the protein CASSQQGRGTDTQYF.

The rearrangement joins TRBV9 to TRBJ2-7, with 10 bases that match TRBD2. From germline, CDR1 is SGDLS and CDR2 YYNGEE. There are 14 residues in the CDR3. Trimming took 1 base from V and 4 from J; bases not matched to a gene: 2. As DNA, the CDR3 is TGTGCCAGCAGCGTATCTAGCGGGGGTTACGAGCAGTACTTC. It translates to CASSVSSGGYEQYF.

This chain connects TRBV5-4 to TRBJ2-7, with TRBD2 as a possible D gene (5 bases). The V gene's germline CDR1 is SGHNT and CDR2 YYREEE (reference sequence). CDR3 length equals 12 residues. V shed 2 bases and J shed 4 bases, with 7 bases lying between them. DNA for the CDR3: TGTGCCAGCAGCTTTGGGAGATACGAGCAGTACTTC. Translating gives CASSFGRYEQYF. The variable domain in full, with the rest retrieved from reference TRBV5-4 and TRBJ2-7, is ETGVTQSPTHLIKTRGQQVTLRCSSQSGHNTVSWYQQALGQGPQFIFQYYREEENGRGNFPPRFSGLQFPNYSSELNVNALELDDSALYLCASSFGRYEQYFGPGTRLTVT.

V and J are TRBV7-2 and TRBJ2-5, with 13 bases that match TRBD2. Losses at the gene ends were 5 bases for V and 9 bases for J; bases not matched to a gene: 12. The germline V gene has CDR1 SGHTA and CDR2 FQGNSA. CDR3 size: 16 residues. The CDR3 loop is CASSQGLAGATGAQYF. CDR3 sequence (DNA): TGTGCCAGCAGCCAAGGACTAGCGGGGGCCACGGGGGCCCAGTACTTC.

The chain has TRBV5-4 and TRBJ1-5; D is ambiguous. The CDR3 loop spans 13 amino acids. Looked up from germline, CDR1 is SGHNT and CDR2 is YYREEE (reference sequence). The V gene lost 4 bases and the J gene lost 4 bases, with 9 bases spanning the gap. CDR3: CASSQDLNQPQHF. The CDR3 DNA reads TGTGCCAGCAGCCAGGACCTTAATCAGCCCCAGCATTTT.

The V and J genes are TRBV11-2 and TRBJ2-1; 10 nucleotides agree with TRBD1. The CDR3 contains 17 residues. Trimming at V came to 4 bases and at J to 9 bases, leaving 15 bases not matched to a gene. Germline CDR1 and CDR2: SGHAT and FQNNGV. CDR3 loop: CASSSSMPGQGRGEQFF. The DNA of the CDR3 is TGTGCCAGCAGCTCCTCAATGCCGGGACAGGGGCGGGGTGAGCAGTTCTTC.

This chain links TRBV9 with TRBJ1-1, with TRBD1 matching 8 bases. The CDR3 extends over 16 amino acids. Trimming cost V 0 bases and J 4 bases; bases outside gene matches: 8. CDR1 is SGDLS, CDR2 YYNGEE, per germline. The CDR3 region has the DNA TGTGCCAGCAGCGTAGGCCAGGGGGCTCGGGGCACTGAAGCTTTCTTT. Translated: CASSVGQGARGTEAFF.

The gene calls are TRBV28 and TRBJ1-3; no definite D call. The V and J ends lost 5 bases and 5 bases respectively, with 13 bases between them. The V gene's germline CDR1 is MDHEN and CDR2 SYDVKM. The CDR3 sequence is 14 residues long. CDR3 sequence reads: CASSIGRGRNTIYF. The CDR3 DNA reads as TGTGCCAGCAGTATAGGACGCGGTCGAAACACCATATATTTT.

The chain joins TRBV5-1 to TRBJ2-5; 11 nucleotides agree with TRBD2. V was pared by 6 bases and J by 2 bases, with 6 bases of the junction left unmatched. The CDR3 is 15 amino acids. Germline assignment: CDR1 SGHRS and CDR2 YFSETQ. As DNA, the CDR3 is TGCGCCAGCAAGTACTTAGCGGGGGGGCAAGAGACCCAGTACTTC. It codes for CASKYLAGGQETQYF.

The chain joins TRBV29-1 to TRBJ2-7; D may be TRBD1 (6 bases). Germline lookup yields CDR1 SQVTM and CDR2 ANQGSEA. V was clipped by 4 bases and J by 4 bases, with 11 bases between them. The CDR3 has 12 residues. The CDR3 loop is CSVGLTGYEQYF. The CDR3 nucleotides are TGCAGCGTTGGATTGACAGGATACGAGCAGTACTTC.

The rearrangement uses TRBV3-1 (or the pseudogene TRBV3-2) and TRBJ2-5; D might be TRBD2 (5 bases). Germline V CDR1 and CDR2: LGHDT, YNNKEL (reference sequence). This CDR3 is built from 13 residues. V was cut by 4 bases and J by 2 bases, with 8 bases left in between. In DNA form, the CDR3 reads TGTGCCAGCAGCCGGACTGGTCAAGAGACCCAGTACTTC. This gives the protein CASSRTGQETQYF.

The V gene is TRBV7-2, the J gene TRBJ2-7; TRBD2 aligns across 8 bases. Trimming removed 2 bases from V and 2 bases from J; junction bases left unmatched: 2. This CDR3 is built from 14 residues. Per the germline V gene, CDR1 is SGHTA and CDR2 is FQGNSA. CDR3 sequence: CASSLREGAYEQYF. The CDR3 nucleotides read TGTGCCAGCAGCTTACGGGAGGGGGCCTACGAGCAGTACTTC.

The chain couples TRBV5-1 to TRBJ2-5; no definite D call. The CDR3 has 14 residues. V lost 0 bases and J lost 5, with 11 bases in between. The germline gives CDR1 SGHRS, CDR2 YFSETQ. CDR3: CASSLDQLGETQYF. The CDR3 coding sequence is TGCGCCAGCAGCTTGGACCAACTGGGCGAGACCCAGTACTTC.

V gene TRBV10-2 combines with J gene TRBJ1-3; 7 positions match TRBD1. This CDR3 comprises 17 residues. The germline V gene encodes CDR1 WSHSY and CDR2 SAAADI. The J segment lost 0 bases and the V segment lost 0 bases, leaving 5 bases of the junction unmatched. The chain's CDR3 is CASSESGTAGSGNTIYF. The CDR3 nucleotides are TGCGCCAGCAGTGAGTCTGGGACAGCAGGCTCTGGAAACACCATATATTTT.

The rearrangement links TRBV3-1 (or the pseudogene TRBV3-2) to TRBJ1-5; TRBD1 is a possible D gene (5 bases). Germline CDR1 and CDR2: LGHDT and YNNKEL (reference sequence). There are 14 residues in the CDR3. V was trimmed by 1 base and J by 3 bases, leaving 7 bases between them. CDR3 DNA: TGTGCCAGCAGCCAAGGGGGCTTCAATCAGCCCCAGCATTTT. It yields the protein CASSQGGFNQPQHF.

This chain connects TRBV6-4 to TRBJ2-7, with 9 bases fitting TRBD2. CDR1 is MRHNA and CDR2 is SNTAGT in the germline V gene. V shed 6 bases and J 1 base; nucleotides not matched to a gene: 4. The CDR3 sequence is 14 residues long. This CDR3 reads CASSPSGESYEQYF. The DNA for the CDR3 is TGTGCCAGCAGCCCTAGCGGGGAATCCTACGAGCAGTACTTC.

V gene TRBV20-1 combines with J gene TRBJ1-2; D ambiguous. Germline V gene lookup returns CDR1 DFQATT and CDR2 SNEGSKA (reference sequence). V shed 3 bases and J shed 7 bases, with 9 bases lying between them. The CDR3 runs 11 residues. The CDR3 nucleotides are TGCAGTGCTAGTAGGGAGGTTGGCTACACCTTC. Its translation: CSASREVGYTF.